The 9 T cell receptor beta chains given below trace back to one sample, sequenced in a study of blood T cell repertoires in COVID-19. Data came from immunoSEQ multiplex PCR; TCRdb stores just in-frame clones and leaves some out. The sample lists some 340,000 clones, around 83% occurring once. The source material was PBMCs or T cells enriched from blood (not recorded which). These receptors came from a woman in her forties or fifties who had recovered from COVID-19.

The chain is built from TRBV5-4 and TRBJ1-1; 10 bases fit TRBD1. The CDR3 covers 13 residues. CDR1 is SGHNT, CDR2 YYREEE, per germline (reference sequence). The J segment lost 7 bases and the V segment lost 3 bases, leaving 3 bases of the junction unmatched. The CDR3 DNA is TGTGCCAGCAGCTGGGACAGGGGAGGTGAAGCTTTCTTT. Translated, it gives CASSWDRGGEAFF.

The chain recombines TRBV19 with TRBJ1-2, with a weak D call TRBD1 (5 bases). Germline V gives CDR1 LNHDA, CDR2 SQIVND (reference sequence). The CDR3 runs 15 residues. Trimming cost V 4 bases and J 1 base, with 13 bases left between them. This CDR3 reads CASSRPGDSNYGYTF. The DNA for the CDR3 is TGTGCCAGTAGTAGACCAGGAGACAGTAACTATGGCTACACCTTC.

This chain links TRBV18 with TRBJ1-3; 7 positions match TRBD1. V shed 1 base, J shed 6 bases, and the junction held 9 bases outside the gene matches. The CDR3 totals 16 residues. Per the germline V gene, CDR1 is KGHSH and CDR2 is LQKENI. CDR3 DNA: TGTGCCAGCTCACCACGGATTGGACAGGCGGAAAACACCATATATTTT. It codes for CASSPRIGQAENTIYF.

J is TRBJ1-1 and V is TRBV18; 7 nucleotides match TRBD1. The ends lost 3 bases at V and 4 bases at J; junction bases unmatched: 11. Germline V gene lookup returns CDR1 KGHSH and CDR2 LQKENI. The CDR3 is made up of 16 amino acids. CDR3 DNA sequence: TGTGCCAGCTCACCCCAGAAAACAGGGGTTGGCACTGAAGCTTTCTTT. Translating gives CASSPQKTGVGTEAFF.

The chain uses TRBV18 and TRBJ2-3; TRBD1 matches 7 bases. CDR1 is KGHSH and CDR2 is LQKENI in the germline V gene. Trimming removed 4 bases from V and 3 bases from J; junction bases left unmatched: 1. The CDR3 is made up of 13 amino acids. CDR3 amino acids: CASSRDRTDTQYF. The DNA for the CDR3 is TGTGCCAGCTCACGGGACAGAACAGATACGCAGTATTTT.

The rearrangement links TRBV27 to TRBJ1-1; tentative D call: TRBD1 (5 bases). This CDR3 is 15 amino acids long. The germline CDR1 and CDR2 sequences are MNHEY and SMNVEV (reference sequence). The V end lost 3 bases, the J end lost 1 base, and 12 bases lay between the germline ends. CDR3 DNA: TGTGCCAGCAGTTTTGCGGGAGACAGGAACACTGAAGCTTTCTTT. Its protein product is CASSFAGDRNTEAFF.

V and J are TRBV30 and TRBJ1-3; 7 positions match TRBD1. V was clipped by 4 bases and J by 1 base; unmatched bases: 4. Germline assignment: CDR1 GTSNPN and CDR2 SVGIG (reference sequence). The CDR3 consists of 14 residues. The CDR3 DNA reads as TGTGCCTGGACCGGGACAGTTTCTGGAAACACCATATATTTT. As protein: CAWTGTVSGNTIYF. Using reference TRBV30 and TRBJ1-3 for the parts outside the CDR3, the full variable domain is SQTIHQWPATLVQPVGSPLSLECTVEGTSNPNLYWYRQAAGRGLQLLFYSVGIGQISSEVPQNLSASRPQDRQFILSSKKLLLSDSGFYLCAWTGTVSGNTIYFGEGSWLTVV.

The chain is built from TRBV7-6 and TRBJ2-5; TRBD2 is a possible D gene (6 bases). The germline CDR1 and CDR2 sequences are SGHVS and FNYEAQ. The V end lost 1 base, the J end lost 7 bases, and 22 bases lay between the germline ends. The CDR3 consists of 17 residues. The CDR3 region has the DNA TGTGCCAGCAGCTTAGACCATTTACTAGCAGGGCGGGGGACCCAGTACTTC. Amino acids: CASSLDHLLAGRGTQYF.

In its sample, this clone was seen once. V is TRBV5-1 and J is TRBJ1-1, with D perhaps TRBD1 (5 bases). V lost 4 bases, J lost 2 bases, and 15 bases lay in between. The CDR3 is 15 amino acids. The germline V gene has CDR1 SGHRS and CDR2 YFSETQ. The CDR3 DNA follows: TGCGCCAGCAGCCCGACCGGGACTCCTAACACTGAAGCTTTCTTT. Translated: CASSPTGTPNTEAFF.